The next 28 T cell receptor beta chains were all read from a single sample in a study of OX40 agonist ivuxolimab in advanced cancers. The repertoire was sequenced with immunoSEQ multiplex PCR; TCRdb's copy has only in-frame clones and lacks some. Among tens of thousands of clones listed, 86% were seen once. Specimen: CD4+ or CD8+ T cells sorted from blood, collected in a trial of the OX40 agonist ivuxolimab. All receptors derive from an adult with an advanced solid tumor such as melanoma, head and neck, liver or kidney cancer.

This chain links TRBV11-1 with TRBJ2-1; 7 bases match TRBD1. With V trimmed by 0 bases and J by 5 bases, 7 bases remained unmatched. Germline CDR1 and CDR2: SGHAT and FQDESV (reference sequence). The CDR3 contains 16 residues. For the CDR3, the DNA is TGTGCCAGCAGCTTAGCGAGACAGGGTCGGGACAATGAGCAGTTCTTC. Protein: CASSLARQGRDNEQFF.

The chain couples TRBV29-1 to TRBJ1-2, with unresolved D. The V end lost 6 bases, the J end lost 8 bases, and 7 bases lay between the germline ends. The CDR3 has 9 amino acids. Germline V CDR1 and CDR2: SQVTM, ANQGSEA. The CDR3 region is CSVLEGYTF. For the CDR3, the DNA is TGCAGCGTACTAGAAGGCTACACCTTC.

This clone was seen a few times. V and J are TRBV28 and TRBJ2-7, with D perhaps matching TRBD1 (6 bases). From germline, CDR1 is MDHEN and CDR2 SYDVKM. Trimming cost V 9 bases and J 3 bases, with 12 bases left between them. The CDR3 is made up of 12 amino acids. CDR3 in amino acids: CASRDTYYEQYF. As DNA, the CDR3 is TGTGCCAGTAGGGACACCTACTACGAGCAGTACTTC. Filled out from reference TRBV28 and TRBJ2-7, the complete variable domain reads DVKVTQSSRYLVKRTGEKVFLECVQDMDHENMFWYRQDPGLGLRLIYFSYDVKMKEKGDIPEGYSVSREKKERFSLILESASTNQTSMYLCASRDTYYEQYFGPGTRLTVT.

A few counts support this clone. The chain links TRBV19 to TRBJ2-3, with TRBD1 matching 9 bases. This CDR3 spans 14 amino acids. Per the germline V gene, CDR1 is LNHDA and CDR2 is SQIVND (reference sequence). V was pared by 10 bases and J by 2 bases, with 7 bases of the junction left unmatched. As DNA, the CDR3 is TGTGCCACAACAGGACAGGGGTCCACAGATACGCAGTATTTT. Amino acid sequence: CATTGQGSTDTQYF.

This clone was seen a single time. V gene TRBV11-2 combines with J gene TRBJ2-5, with 8 nucleotides matching TRBD2. The J call is in doubt because the DNA end fits TRBJ2-7 better. CDR3 length: 14 amino acids. Germline CDR1 SGHAT, CDR2 FQNNGV. CDR3 coding DNA: TGTGCCAGCAGCTTAGATAGCCTAGCGGGCGAGCAGTACTTC. This translates into CASSLDSLAGEQYF.

The J gene is TRBJ1-2, the V gene TRBV6-5, with a weak D call TRBD1 (5 bases). This CDR3 has 14 residues. Trimming cost V 6 bases and J 4 bases, with 15 bases left between them. Germline V lookup: CDR1 MNHEY, CDR2 SVGAGI. CDR3 loop: CASSPERGVYGYTF. The DNA of the CDR3 is TGTGCCAGCAGCCCCGAACGGGGCGTCTATGGCTACACCTTC.

This chain links TRBV7-9 with TRBJ2-3; 11 bases line up with TRBD2. V lost 5 bases to trimming and J lost 5 bases; unmatched junction nucleotides: 3. The CDR3 contains 14 residues. Germline V gene lookup returns CDR1 SEHNR and CDR2 FQNEAQ (reference sequence). The DNA for the CDR3 is TGTGCCAGCAGCCACGGGACTAGCGGAGATACGCAGTATTTT. Translating it yields CASSHGTSGDTQYF. Full variable domain (rest looked up from reference TRBV7-9 and TRBJ2-3): DTGVSQNPRHKITKRGQNVTFRCDPISEHNRLYWYRQTLGQGPEFLTYFQNEAQLEKSRLLSDRFSAERPKGSFSTLEIQRTEQGDSAMYLCASSHGTSGDTQYFGPGTRLTVL.

The chain uses TRBV5-5 and TRBJ2-6; D unclear. The CDR3 spans 13 residues. Germline V lookup: CDR1 SGHKS, CDR2 YYEKEE (reference sequence). Trimming left V 6 bases short and J 1 base short, with 5 bases between. This CDR3 is CASNPSGANVLTF. DNA for the CDR3: TGTGCCAGCAACCCTTCTGGGGCCAACGTCCTGACTTTC.

The chain is built from TRBV19 and TRBJ2-3, with D perhaps matching TRBD1 or TRBD2 (6 bases each). Germline CDR1 reads LNHDA; CDR2 reads SQIVND (reference sequence). Trimming stripped 8 bases from V and 6 bases from J, with 12 bases between. The CDR3 runs 12 residues. CDR3 DNA sequence: TGTGCCAGTTCACTAGGGGGGGATACGCAGTATTTT. It is translated as CASSLGGDTQYF.

This chain uses TRBV19 with TRBJ2-1, with 8 bases lining up with TRBD1. V lost 4 bases and J lost 4; bases outside the gene matches: 3. The CDR3 consists of 14 residues. Germline assignment: CDR1 LNHDA and CDR2 SQIVND (reference sequence). The CDR3 DNA follows: TGTGCCAGTAGTACCGGGACAGGTTACAATGAGCAGTTCTTC. Encoded protein: CASSTGTGYNEQFF.

Comments on this clone: At one end the junction does not follow the germline gene, possibly because of a read error. The chain has TRBV5-1 and TRBJ2-3; 11 bases agree with TRBD2. Germline V gene data show CDR1 as SGHRS and CDR2 as YFSETQ. The CDR3 spans 15 residues. The CDR3, as DNA: TGCGCCAGCGGCTTTTTAGCGGGAGGGGGTGATACGCAGTATTTT. It translates to CASGFLAGGGDTQYF.

The J gene is TRBJ2-3, the V gene TRBV19, with D possibly matching TRBD1 (6 bases). This CDR3 is built from 14 residues. Trimming took off 2 bases at V and 3 bases at J, with 9 bases between the two ends. Looked up from germline, CDR1 is LNHDA and CDR2 is SQIVND (reference sequence). This CDR3 is CASSINRETDTQYF. The CDR3 coding sequence is TGTGCCAGTAGTATAAACAGGGAGACAGATACGCAGTATTTT.

This rearrangement joins TRBV4-1 to TRBJ2-7; weak D call: TRBD1 (6 bases). The CDR3 extends over 14 amino acids. Trimming stripped 1 base from V and 4 bases from J, with 11 bases between. In germline, CDR1 is MGHRA, CDR2 YSYEKL. The CDR3 is CASSQVGQSYEQYF. CDR3 sequence (DNA): TGCGCCAGCAGCCAAGTCGGACAGTCATACGAGCAGTACTTC.

V and J are TRBV7-3 and TRBJ2-6; D unclear. This CDR3 spans 15 amino acids. Trimming removed 2 bases from V and 1 base from J, with 6 bases in between. Germline V CDR1 and CDR2: SGHTA, FQGTGA. The CDR3 is CASSLVASGANVLTF. As DNA, the CDR3 is TGTGCCAGCAGCTTAGTCGCGTCTGGGGCCAACGTCCTGACTTTC.

The chain carries TRBV9 and TRBJ2-2, with 8 positions matching TRBD2. V was clipped by 2 bases and J by 2 bases; unmatched bases: 8. Germline CDR1 and CDR2: SGDLS and YYNGEE. CDR3 length: 17 residues. DNA for the CDR3: TGTGCCAGCAGCGTTGTTGGGGGACTAGGCAACACCGGGGAGCTGTTTTTT. Translated: CASSVVGGLGNTGELFF.

The J gene is TRBJ2-1, the V gene TRBV7-2; D is perhaps TRBD1 or TRBD2 (5 bases each). V was clipped by 1 base and J by 10 bases, with 17 bases between them. CDR1 is SGHTA, CDR2 FQGNSA, per germline. This CDR3 has 15 residues. Here the CDR3 reads CASSLVDGDPIEQFF. CDR3 DNA sequence: TGTGCCAGCAGCTTAGTGGATGGGGACCCCATAGAGCAGTTCTTC.

This chain joins TRBV23-1 and TRBJ1-1; possibly TRBD1 for D (6 bases). TRBV23-1 is reported as an ORF; its role is uncertain. With 8 bases removed from V and 5 bases from J, the gap between germline ends came to 18 bases. This CDR3 contains 14 residues. CDR3 DNA: TGCGCCAGCCGCCTGGGGGGCCCCAGGACTGAAGCTTTCTTT. It yields the protein CASRLGGPRTEAFF.

The V gene is TRBV5-4, the J gene TRBJ2-5; 10 positions agree with TRBD1. The germline CDR1 and CDR2 sequences are SGHNT and YYREEE (reference sequence). With 4 bases clipped from V and 4 bases from J, the junction kept 7 bases outside the gene matches. CDR3 size: 15 residues. This CDR3 reads CASSPTGQGLETQYF. The DNA for the CDR3 is TGTGCCAGCAGCCCTACGGGACAGGGGTTAGAGACCCAGTACTTC. Supplemented by reference TRBV5-4 and TRBJ2-5, the full variable domain reads ETGVTQSPTHLIKTRGQQVTLRCSSQSGHNTVSWYQQALGQGPQFIFQYYREEENGRGNFPPRFSGLQFPNYSSELNVNALELDDSALYLCASSPTGQGLETQYFGPGTRLLVL.

The chain carries TRBV21-1 and TRBJ2-1. TRBV21-1 is noted as a pseudogene. This CDR3 spans 13 amino acids. The CDR3 sequence is CASSREGTNEQFF. The CDR3 region has the DNA TGTGCCAGCAGCAGAGAGGGGACCAATGAGCAGTTCTTC.

The genes are TRBV6-5 and TRBJ2-3; D possibly matches TRBD1 or TRBD2 (6 bases each). The V gene lost 6 bases and the J gene lost 0 bases, with 13 bases spanning the gap. Germline CDR1 MNHEY, CDR2 SVGAGI. The CDR3 is made up of 15 amino acids. Written as DNA, the CDR3 is TGTGCCAGCAGGGACGGGGGCGCGAGCACAGATACGCAGTATTTT. The encoded protein is CASRDGGASTDTQYF.

The V and J genes are TRBV6-5 and TRBJ2-7, with TRBD2 matching 11 bases. Germline V gene data show CDR1 as MNHEY and CDR2 as SVGAGI. The ends lost 4 bases at V and 4 bases at J; junction bases unmatched: 6. This CDR3 is built from 15 residues. CDR3 nucleotides: TGTGCCAGCAGTTCCTCACTAGCGGGAGTTTACGAGCAGTACTTC. This sequence encodes CASSSSLAGVYEQYF.

The V call is TRBV6-5, the J call TRBJ1-5; D is unresolved. V dropped 2 bases and J dropped 5 bases, with 10 bases sitting between them. Germline V gives CDR1 MNHEY, CDR2 SVGAGI. This CDR3 region has 14 residues. This CDR3 is CASSYREYYQPQHF. The CDR3, as DNA: TGTGCCAGCAGTTACAGGGAGTACTATCAGCCCCAGCATTTT.

V usage is TRBV15 and J usage is TRBJ2-1; 14 nucleotides line up with TRBD2. The CDR3 has 16 amino acids. Germline CDR1 and CDR2: LNHNV and YYDKDF (reference sequence). Losses at the gene ends were 0 bases for V and 9 bases for J; bases not matched to a gene: 4. CDR3 DNA: TGTGCCACCAGCAGAGATGGGACTAGCGGGAGATTTGAGCAGTTCTTC. It yields the protein CATSRDGTSGRFEQFF. Combining the CDR3 with reference TRBV15 and TRBJ2-1 gives the whole variable domain DAMVIQNPRYQVTQFGKPVTLSCSQTLNHNVMYWYQQKSSQAPKLLFHYYDKDFNNEADTPDNFQSRRPNTSFCFLDIRSPGLGDTAMYLCATSRDGTSGRFEQFFGPGTRLTVL.

This clone has a handful of counts. This chain's CDR3 is CASSPTGVGYTF. As DNA, the CDR3 is TGTGCCAGCAGCCCGACAGGGGTCGGCTACACCTTC. This chain connects TRBV5-5 to TRBJ1-2; 8 bases match TRBD1. The germline V gene has CDR1 SGHKS and CDR2 YYEKEE (reference sequence). The CDR3 covers 12 residues. V shed 4 bases and J 8 bases; nucleotides not matched to a gene: 4.

The CDR3 reads CASSRGEPGELFF. The DNA for the CDR3 is TGTGCCAGCAGCCGAGGGGAGCCCGGGGAGCTGTTTTTT. This chain joins TRBV11-3 and TRBJ2-2; either TRBD1 or TRBD2 may fit D (5 bases each). The germline CDR1 and CDR2 sequences are SGHNT and YENEEA. Trimming took 5 bases from V and 6 from J, leaving 10 bases between them. CDR3 length: 13 residues.

The chain has TRBV2 and TRBJ2-3; 7 bases line up with TRBD2. This CDR3 contains 14 residues. Germline CDR1 reads SNHLY; CDR2 reads FYNNEI. V lost 8 bases, J lost 3 bases, and 8 bases stayed unmatched. CDR3 sequence (DNA): TGTGCCAGCGGGGGGAGGGCCTCGACAGATACGCAGTATTTT. This encodes CASGGRASTDTQYF.

The rearrangement links TRBV4-1 to TRBJ1-2; TRBD1 might be the D (6 bases). The CDR3 covers 15 residues. Trimming removed 4 bases at V and 4 bases at J, with 16 bases between. CDR1 and CDR2 from the germline V gene are MGHRA and YSYEKL. The CDR3 spells CASSLTGRRTYGYTF. DNA for the CDR3: TGCGCCAGCAGCCTTACAGGGAGGAGGACCTATGGCTACACCTTC.

The rearrangement links TRBV28 to TRBJ2-1; D uncertain. The CDR3 is 14 amino acids. Trimming cost V 5 bases and J 3 bases, with 11 bases left between them. The V gene's germline CDR1 is MDHEN and CDR2 SYDVKM. The CDR3 region is CASSGVGDYNEQFF. The CDR3 DNA reads as TGTGCCAGCAGTGGTGTTGGGGACTACAATGAGCAGTTCTTC.